One and the same sample provided the 10 T cell receptor beta chains below, sequenced in a study of CD8+ T cells in alopecia areata. Following RNA extraction, reverse transcription yielded cDNA that acted as the sequencing template. Data came from immunoSEQ multiplex PCR; TCRdb stores just in-frame clones and leaves some out. The table includes 100,000 to 130,000 clones, 59% detected once. Input material: CD8+ T cells sorted from blood. These receptors originate from a human donor in good health.

The chain has TRBV28 and TRBJ2-2, with 9 bases identical to TRBD1. V was clipped by 3 bases and J by 1 base; unmatched bases: 9. Germline loops: CDR1 MDHEN, CDR2 SYDVKM. The CDR3 loop spans 18 amino acids. The DNA for the CDR3 is TGTGCCAGCAGTTTTTGGACAGGGGAGGCTGGGAACACCGGGGAGCTGTTTTTT. Translation: CASSFWTGEAGNTGELFF.

The chain recombines TRBV4-3 with TRBJ2-2, with D tentatively TRBD2 (6 bases). Germline lookup yields CDR1 LGHNA and CDR2 YSLEER. The CDR3 is 18 residues long. Trimming shortened V by 0 bases and J by 4 bases, and 18 bases separated the two germline ends. Here the CDR3 reads CASSQEPGRGDITGELFF. The CDR3 nucleotides are TGCGCCAGCAGCCAAGAGCCGGGGCGGGGAGATATCACCGGGGAGCTGTTTTTT.

This chain connects TRBV28 to TRBJ2-1; possible D gene TRBD1, 6 bases. V was cut by 3 bases and J by 9 bases, with 21 bases left in between. CDR1 MDHEN and CDR2 SYDVKM come from the germline V gene. The CDR3 has 16 residues. CDR3 sequence: CASSLGAATSTSEQFF. CDR3 bases: TGTGCCAGCAGTTTGGGGGCCGCCACATCTACAAGTGAGCAGTTCTTC.

The CDR3 loop is CASSHGEYGELFF. The CDR3 coding sequence is TGTGCCAGCAGTCATGGGGAGTACGGGGAGCTGTTTTTT. This chain connects TRBV6-5 to TRBJ2-2, with a tentative D call TRBD2 (5 bases). Trimming removed 5 bases at V and 7 bases at J, with 11 bases between. This CDR3 region has 13 residues. Germline values: CDR1 MNHEY, CDR2 SVGAGI.

The DNA for the CDR3 is TGTGCCAGCAGCGCAGGGGACAGTACCTACGAGCAGTACTTC. It specifies CASSAGDSTYEQYF. The V gene is TRBV5-6, the J gene TRBJ2-7; 7 nucleotides match TRBD1. The CDR3 consists of 14 residues. Trimming at V came to 4 bases and at J to 2 bases, leaving 6 bases not matched to a gene. Germline CDR1 reads SGHDT; CDR2 reads YYEEEE.

V usage is TRBV28 and J usage is TRBJ1-1; 10 nucleotides align to TRBD1. Looked up from germline, CDR1 is MDHEN and CDR2 is SYDVKM. The CDR3 is made up of 16 amino acids. The junction had 4 bases not matched to a gene; V was cut back by 3 bases and J by 0 bases. CDR3 loop: CASSFGTGVMNTEAFF. CDR3 nucleotide sequence: TGTGCCAGCAGTTTCGGGACAGGGGTCATGAACACTGAAGCTTTCTTT.

The CDR3 protein is CACNKESSYEQYF. DNA for the CDR3: TGTGCCTGCAATAAAGAGAGCTCCTACGAGCAGTACTTC. V gene TRBV30 combines with J gene TRBJ2-7; D is undetermined. V was pared by 6 bases and J by 0 bases, with 12 bases between. Germline CDR1 GTSNPN, CDR2 SVGIG (reference sequence). The CDR3 spans 13 residues.

The chain employs TRBV13 and TRBJ2-3, with D perhaps matching TRBD2 (5 bases). The germline CDR1 and CDR2 sequences are PRHDT and FYEKMQ (reference sequence). The CDR3 loop spans 15 amino acids. V was trimmed by 1 base and J by 3 bases, leaving 11 bases between them. The CDR3 DNA follows: TGTGCCAGCAGCTTAGAGGCCGGGATGACAGATACGCAGTATTTT. Its translation: CASSLEAGMTDTQYF.

The V gene is TRBV18, the J gene TRBJ2-6, with unresolved D. V was cut by 3 bases and J by 1 base, with 7 bases left in between. This CDR3 region has 15 residues. Germline-derived CDR1 and CDR2 are KGHSH and LQKENI. This chain's CDR3 is CASSPSVSGANVLTF. The CDR3 DNA reads as TGTGCCAGCTCACCGAGTGTTTCTGGGGCCAACGTCCTGACTTTC.

The rearrangement uses TRBV9 and TRBJ2-7, with TRBD1 matching 7 bases. Trimming cost V 4 bases and J 5 bases; bases outside gene matches: 9. The CDR3 extends over 14 amino acids. The germline CDR1 and CDR2 sequences are SGDLS and YYNGEE. The CDR3 protein is CASSTRQGFDEQYF. The CDR3 region has the DNA TGTGCCAGCAGCACCCGACAGGGATTCGACGAGCAGTACTTC.